The 25 T cell receptor beta chains below all came from one sample that was sequenced in a study of T cell repertoires in cytomegalovirus infection. Using its own MiXCR run on the reads, TCRdb lists one record per CDR3 protein. This sample has 150,000 to 200,000 distinct CDR3 sequences, with approximately 15% found just once. Specimen: PBMCs. All receptors come from a human donor in good health (CMV status not recorded). Some clones in this sample may be carry-over from other donors' samples.

This clonotype has ten or more counts. The genes are TRBV7-2 and TRBJ1-2; the match to TRBD1 covers 7 bases. The length of the CDR3 is 14 residues. Trimming took 1 base from V and 5 from J; bases not matched to a gene: 4. CDR1 and CDR2 (germline): SGHTA, FQGNSA. The CDR3 DNA reads as TGTGCCAGCAGCTTAGTCAGACAGGGTTATGGCTACACCTTC. Protein: CASSLVRQGYGYTF.

This clonotype has just a few counts. This rearrangement joins TRBV10-3 to TRBJ1-2; no clear D. In germline, CDR1 is ENHRY, CDR2 SYGVKD. The CDR3 is 16 amino acids. The V and J ends lost 0 bases and 2 bases respectively, with 13 bases between them. Here the CDR3 DNA reads TGTGCCATCAGTGAGTCATCCGGGCGGCGGAACTATGGCTACACCTTC. Its translation is CAISESSGRRNYGYTF.

This chain joins TRBV20-1 and TRBJ1-1; 10 bases match TRBD1. The germline V gene encodes CDR1 DFQATT and CDR2 SNEGSKA (reference sequence). The junction had 4 bases not matched to a gene; V was cut back by 3 bases and J by 6 bases. The CDR3 has 13 amino acids. The CDR3 DNA follows: TGCAGTGCTAGTGGACAGGGGGTACCTGAAGCTTTCTTT. Translation: CSASGQGVPEAFF.

A few counts support this clonotype. J is TRBJ1-5 and V is TRBV7-9, with D unresolved. V gave up 5 bases and J gave up 3 bases, with 8 bases separating them. The V gene's germline CDR1 is SEHNR and CDR2 FQNEAQ (reference sequence). CDR3 size: 13 residues. The CDR3 is CASSRDANQPQHF. CDR3 nucleotides: TGTGCCAGCAGCAGGGATGCCAATCAGCCCCAGCATTTT.

This clonotype was counted ten times or more. The chain recombines TRBV7-3 with TRBJ2-1, with D possibly matching TRBD2 (5 bases). CDR1 and CDR2 (germline): SGHTA, FQGTGA. The length of the CDR3 is 14 residues. V dropped 3 bases and J dropped 8 bases, with 14 bases sitting between them. CDR3 coding DNA: TGTGCCAGCAGCTTTGGACTCCTGAGCGATGAGCAGTTCTTC. It encodes CASSFGLLSDEQFF.

The gene calls are TRBV18 and TRBJ2-5; 7 bases fit TRBD1. Germline V CDR1 and CDR2: KGHSH, LQKENI. V trimming: 6 bases; J trimming: 3 bases; junction bases outside the gene matches: 4. The CDR3 loop spans 13 amino acids. The CDR3: CASSLDREETQYF. CDR3 in DNA: TGTGCCAGCTCTCTCGACAGGGAAGAGACCCAGTACTTC.

The J gene is TRBJ2-2, the V gene TRBV7-9; TRBD1 might be the D (6 bases). V lost 5 bases and J 1 base, leaving 8 bases between the germline ends. CDR1 is SEHNR and CDR2 is FQNEAQ in the germline V gene (reference sequence). This CDR3 comprises 14 residues. The CDR3 DNA is TGTGCCAGCAGCGTACAGGGGAACACCGGGGAGCTGTTTTTT. Translation gives CASSVQGNTGELFF.

The sample holds many counts of this clonotype. The CDR3 coding sequence is TGTGCCAGCAGTTACTCGAGTCTGGGAAACACTGAAGCTTTCTTT. Translation: CASSYSSLGNTEAFF. The J gene is TRBJ1-1, the V gene TRBV6-6, with D uncertain. Looked up from germline, CDR1 is MNHNY and CDR2 is SVGAGI (reference sequence). This CDR3 contains 15 residues. V lost 0 bases and J lost 2, with 10 bases in between.

This clonotype appeared a few times. The V call is TRBV20-1, the J call TRBJ1-1; no reliable D call. CDR3 length: 13 residues. V lost 6 bases to trimming and J lost 6 bases, with 17 bases between them. Germline V gene lookup returns CDR1 DFQATT and CDR2 SNEGSKA (reference sequence). CDR3 region: CSAFSRRFAEAFF. The CDR3 region has the DNA TGCAGTGCCTTCAGTCGCCGTTTCGCTGAAGCTTTCTTT.

This clonotype has more than one count but fewer than ten. J is TRBJ2-5 and V is TRBV7-3, with 8 bases that match TRBD2. Looked up from germline, CDR1 is SGHTA and CDR2 is FQGTGA. There are 16 residues in the CDR3. V lost 5 bases and J lost 2; bases outside the gene matches: 10. The CDR3 reads CASSLLGGGKQETQYF. DNA for the CDR3: TGTGCCAGCAGCCTTTTAGGCGGGGGGAAGCAAGAGACCCAGTACTTC.

This clonotype appeared many times. This rearrangement joins TRBV12-3 or TRBV12-4 to TRBJ1-5; D gene ambiguous. V was shortened by 6 bases and J by 7 bases, with 16 bases between the two germline ends. This CDR3 spans 14 amino acids. The CDR3 loop reads CASSLPPFGQPQHF. In nucleotides, the CDR3 is TGTGCCAGCAGCCTCCCGCCGTTCGGGCAGCCCCAGCATTTT.

The sample holds many counts of this clonotype. The chain couples TRBV12-3 or TRBV12-4 to TRBJ2-7; D possibly corresponds to TRBD2 (5 bases). There are 13 residues in the CDR3. Trimming took off 6 bases at V and 5 bases at J, with 14 bases between the two ends. For the CDR3, the DNA is TGTGCCAGCAGGCCGCTCCTCGGGAACGAGCAGTACTTC. This encodes CASRPLLGNEQYF.

DNA of the CDR3: TGCAGTGCCAGGGATCTAGGAAATGAGCAGTTCTTC. Protein sequence: CSARDLGNEQFF. This chain joins TRBV20-1 and TRBJ2-1, with a tentative D call TRBD1 (5 bases). V gave up 6 bases and J gave up 7 bases, with 13 bases separating them. The CDR3 totals 12 residues. Germline V lookup: CDR1 DFQATT, CDR2 SNEGSKA (reference sequence).

A few counts support this clonotype. This chain uses TRBV28 with TRBJ2-3; 8 bases match TRBD1. The germline gives CDR1 MDHEN, CDR2 SYDVKM. The J segment lost 2 bases and the V segment lost 4 bases, leaving 5 bases of the junction unmatched. The CDR3 consists of 15 residues. CDR3 sequence (DNA): TGTGCCAGCAGTTCCAGGACAGGGTACACAGATACGCAGTATTTT. Its protein is CASSSRTGYTDTQYF.

This clonotype was seen at least ten times. The chain recombines TRBV7-3 with TRBJ1-1; TRBD1 matches 8 bases. Germline assignment: CDR1 SGHTA and CDR2 FQGTGA. After removal of 3 bases from V and 4 bases from J, the junction contained 4 bases not matched to a gene. This CDR3 is built from 14 residues. CDR3 nucleotides: TGTGCCAGCAGCTTTGACAGGGGCTCCACTGAAGCTTTCTTT. It translates to CASSFDRGSTEAFF.

The gene calls are TRBV10-3 and TRBJ2-1, with 7 bases matching TRBD1. The CDR3 is made up of 13 amino acids. The J segment lost 7 bases and the V segment lost 2 bases, leaving 2 bases of the junction unmatched. The germline V gene encodes CDR1 ENHRY and CDR2 SYGVKD. CDR3 sequence: CAISEQGVNEQFF. The DNA for the CDR3 is TGTGCCATCAGTGAGCAGGGGGTAAATGAGCAGTTCTTC.

The chain is built from TRBV5-4 and TRBJ2-2; D not certain. From germline, CDR1 is SGHNT and CDR2 YYREEE (reference sequence). Trimming took off 6 bases at V and 4 bases at J, with 22 bases between the two ends. The CDR3 length is 17 residues. The CDR3 is CASTLPPGEKGTGELFF. CDR3 sequence (DNA): TGTGCCAGCACCCTACCCCCCGGCGAGAAGGGCACCGGGGAGCTGTTTTTT. Looking up the rest from reference TRBV5-4 and TRBJ2-2 gives the full variable domain: ETGVTQSPTHLIKTRGQQVTLRCSSQSGHNTVSWYQQALGQGPQFIFQYYREEENGRGNFPPRFSGLQFPNYSSELNVNALELDDSALYLCASTLPPGEKGTGELFFGEGSRLTVL.

The sample holds many counts of this clonotype. The chain uses TRBV19 and TRBJ2-5; weak D call: TRBD2 (5 bases). The germline V and J ends were trimmed by 6 bases and 5 bases, with 22 bases remaining between them. Germline V gene data show CDR1 as LNHDA and CDR2 as SQIVND (reference sequence). The CDR3 has 16 residues. The CDR3 nucleotides read TGTGCCAGTAGCTCGAGTAGTGTGCGAGCGGTGGAGACCCAGTACTTC. Protein sequence: CASSSSSVRAVETQYF.

This chain joins TRBV18 and TRBJ2-2; D is ambiguous. Looked up from germline, CDR1 is KGHSH and CDR2 is LQKENI. V was clipped by 4 bases and J by 1 base, with 10 bases between them. This CDR3 is 15 amino acids long. The CDR3 sequence is CASSRGSGNTGELFF. The CDR3 DNA follows: TGTGCCAGCTCACGAGGCTCAGGGAACACCGGGGAGCTGTTTTTT.

In this sample, this clonotype turned up a few times. The chain recombines TRBV20-1 with TRBJ2-1; 9 nucleotides align to TRBD1. V gave up 2 bases and J gave up 5 bases; unmatched junction bases: 7. The CDR3 is 15 residues long. The V gene's germline CDR1 is DFQATT and CDR2 SNEGSKA (reference sequence). The CDR3 DNA is TGCAGTGCTAGACCACCGGGACAGGGTAACAATGAGCAGTTCTTC. Protein product: CSARPPGQGNNEQFF.

There are many counts of this clonotype. The CDR3: CASNGTPLNTEAFF. CDR3 nucleotides: TGTGCCAGCAACGGGACACCCTTGAACACTGAAGCTTTCTTT. The V and J genes are TRBV28 and TRBJ1-1, with a tentative D call TRBD1 (6 bases). The V and J ends lost 7 bases and 0 bases respectively, with 12 bases between them. Germline CDR1 and CDR2: MDHEN and SYDVKM. The CDR3 has 14 amino acids.

V usage is TRBV20-1 and J usage is TRBJ2-1; 8 bases map to TRBD1. V dropped 6 bases and J dropped 4; count of bases not matched to a gene: 11. The CDR3 runs 15 residues. Germline values: CDR1 DFQATT, CDR2 SNEGSKA (reference sequence). The CDR3 DNA reads as TGCAGTGCCCCTATCAGGGGGGACAGGTACAATGAGCAGTTCTTC. It codes for CSAPIRGDRYNEQFF.

The CDR3 protein is CASSMQTGSSTEAFF. The CDR3 nucleotides are TGTGCCAGCTCAATGCAGACAGGTTCCAGCACTGAAGCTTTCTTT. V and J are TRBV18 and TRBJ1-1; TRBD1 is a possible D gene (6 bases). CDR3 length: 15 amino acids. CDR1 is KGHSH, CDR2 LQKENI, per germline. The V and J ends lost 5 bases and 4 bases respectively, with 17 bases between them.

This clonotype has more than one count but fewer than ten. J is TRBJ2-1 and V is TRBV5-6; 9 bases align to TRBD1. Unmatched junction bases numbered 3, after V lost 3 bases and J lost 2 bases. The CDR3 runs to 15 residues. Germline assignment: CDR1 SGHDT and CDR2 YYEEEE. CDR3 in amino acids: CASSYGTGTYNEQFF. The CDR3 coding sequence is TGTGCCAGCAGCTATGGGACAGGGACCTACAATGAGCAGTTCTTC.

This clonotype was detected ten times or more. The rearrangement links TRBV20-1 to TRBJ2-1; D not resolved. This CDR3 region has 14 residues. The V gene lost 3 bases and the J gene lost 0 bases, with 9 bases spanning the gap. Germline values: CDR1 DFQATT, CDR2 SNEGSKA (reference sequence). The CDR3 nucleotides are TGCAGTGCTAGTGGCTCGCGCTCCTACAATGAGCAGTTCTTC. It specifies CSASGSRSYNEQFF.